These 3 T cell receptor beta chains came from one sample sequenced in a study of response to subunit inactivated influenza vaccine. TCRdb passed the RT-PCR reads through MiXCR, listing each CDR3 protein once. The sample holds hundreds of thousands of distinct CDR3 sequences; about 15% are singletons and the top ten take less than 7%. The sequencing used PBMCs from blood, collected around two weeks before vaccination. These receptors all stem from a man aged 45-60 years who received an inactivated influenza vaccine.

This clonotype was counted only a few times. The chain combines TRBV11-2 with TRBJ2-5, with TRBD1 matching 10 bases. Germline V CDR1 and CDR2: SGHAT, FQNNGV. The CDR3 contains 16 residues. V shed 1 base and J 1 base; nucleotides not matched to a gene: 3. The DNA of the CDR3 is TGTGCCAGCAGCTTAGCACGGACAGGGGGCCAAGAGACCCAGTACTTC. Translated: CASSLARTGGQETQYF. Variable domain in full (rest from reference TRBV11-2 and TRBJ2-5): EAGVAQSPRYKIIEKRQSVAFWCNPISGHATLYWYQQILGQGPKLLIQFQNNGVVDDSQLPKDRFSAERLKGVDSTLKIQPAKLEDSAVYLCASSLARTGGQETQYFGPGTRLLVL.

The chain has TRBV5-1 and TRBJ2-1; TRBD1 matches 8 bases. V dropped 6 bases and J dropped 8; count of bases not matched to a gene: 13. Germline V gene data show CDR1 as SGHRS and CDR2 as YFSETQ. The CDR3 runs 15 residues. This CDR3 reads CASTSTQDRADEQFF. In DNA, the CDR3 is TGCGCCAGCACCTCCACGCAGGACAGGGCGGATGAGCAGTTCTTC.

The rearrangement uses TRBV4-3 and TRBJ1-6; D may be TRBD1 (6 bases). Looked up from germline, CDR1 is LGHNA and CDR2 is YSLEER. Trimming left V 6 bases short and J 6 bases short, with 15 bases between. The CDR3 spans 15 residues. CDR3 in DNA: TGCGCCAGCAGGCAGGGAGGGGGTGGTAATTCACCCCTCCACTTT. It yields the protein CASRQGGGGNSPLHF.